Below are 5 T cell receptor beta chains sequenced from a single sample in a study of CD8+ T cells in alopecia areata. The treatment was: oral pan-JAK inhibitor, 5-10 mg twice daily. Once RNA had been extracted, it was reverse transcribed into cDNA to act as the sequencing template. Assay used: immunoSEQ multiplex PCR; TCRdb lists only in-frame clones, some missing. Of some 200,000 clones in the sample, roughly 50% were seen once. This sample comprised CD8+ T cells sorted from blood, obtained at week 24, from a patient treated with tofacitinib. Receptors were obtained from a human donor with alopecia areata.

J is TRBJ1-1 and V is TRBV30; no clear D. The V and J ends lost 3 bases and 4 bases respectively, with 15 bases between them. Looked up from germline, CDR1 is GTSNPN and CDR2 is SVGIG (reference sequence). This CDR3 region has 14 residues. CDR3 coding DNA: TGTGCCTGGAGATACACAGTTCGGCGCACTGAAGCTTTCTTT. Translated: CAWRYTVRRTEAFF.

The sample holds a few counts of this clone. The V and J genes are TRBV5-6 and TRBJ2-1; D not resolved. With 1 base removed from V and 4 bases from J, the gap between germline ends came to 9 bases. There are 14 residues in the CDR3. The germline V gene has CDR1 SGHDT and CDR2 YYEEEE. For the CDR3, the DNA is TGTGCCAGCAGCTTGAGGTTTAGGTACAATGAGCAGTTCTTC. Encoded protein: CASSLRFRYNEQFF.

This chain joins TRBV29-1 and TRBJ2-3; D is unresolved. Germline CDR1 is SQVTM and CDR2 is ANQGSEA. The CDR3 runs 12 residues. V was clipped by 4 bases and J by 1 base, with 6 bases between them. The CDR3 sequence: CSVGLRTDTQYF. CDR3 nucleotide sequence: TGCAGCGTTGGTTTGCGCACAGATACGCAGTATTTT.

V gene TRBV13 combines with J gene TRBJ1-2; D may be TRBD1 (5 bases). CDR1 PRHDT and CDR2 FYEKMQ come from the germline V gene (reference sequence). V was shortened by 4 bases and J by 1 base, with 13 bases between the two germline ends. The length of the CDR3 is 15 residues. The CDR3 protein is CASSYTYDSNYGYTF. CDR3 in DNA: TGTGCCAGCAGCTACACGTATGACAGTAACTATGGCTACACCTTC.

This clone was detected many times. This chain joins TRBV11-2 and TRBJ2-1; unclear D gene. Germline V gene data show CDR1 as SGHAT and CDR2 as FQNNGV. Trimming removed 10 bases from V and 5 bases from J, with 12 bases in between. The CDR3 consists of 12 residues. The DNA for the CDR3 is TGTGCCACAACAGACTGGGACAATGAGCAGTTCTTC. This gives the protein CATTDWDNEQFF. The whole variable domain, remainder taken from reference TRBV11-2 and TRBJ2-1, is EAGVAQSPRYKIIEKRQSVAFWCNPISGHATLYWYQQILGQGPKLLIQFQNNGVVDDSQLPKDRFSAERLKGVDSTLKIQPAKLEDSAVYLCATTDWDNEQFFGPGTRLTVL.